What follows is one T cell receptor (beta chain) and its context. Its antigen specificity is not known. Per-base qualities were not stored, and no clone one base away is much larger. These data are taken from a study of T cell responses to AZD1222 COVID-19 vaccine (dated by TCRdb to the early 2020s). With respect to the entire study: Because spike-specific TCR depth and breadth did not differ between the two schedules, AZD1222 recipients who got a second dose at roughly 4 weeks were pooled with those who got a second dose at roughly 12 weeks. TCR sequencing covered over 230 trial participants: approximately 200 given two doses of AZD1222 and 26 given two doses of MenACWY control vaccine. Trial participants were enrolled into age subgroups of 18-55, 56-69 and 70-plus years, which contained about 150, 27 and 61 TCR-sequenced participants, respectively. Here is what the overall study found, with its caveats: Most participants were white British and females outnumbered males, and the authors suggested that clonal diversity may have been underestimated. After two AZD1222 doses, spike-specific TCR breadth and depth were significantly higher than at day 0 and than in MenACWY recipients. Epitopes outside the regions mutated in the B.1.351 and B.1.1.7 variants were reportedly recognized by nearly half of the unique spike-specific TCRs. Because no samples from the day 14 peak response were available, repertoires could be characterized only after the peak T cell response. The 56-69-year group was small, and its depth increase did not reach significance, likely because of low power. The vaccine-associated CD4 TCRs covered the entire spike protein, and the dominant responses fell in regions 160-218 and 743-854. Conclusions about previously exposed vaccinees were limited because only a handful of AZD1222 recipients were SARS-CoV-2 seropositive at baseline.

The CDR3 regions of human TCRbeta chains were analyzed by immunosequencing. Concerning the study's data processing: TCRs in the repertoires were matched against a reference library of SARS-CoV-2-specific TCRs that had been generated with the MIRA antigen-specificity platform. Breadth meant the fraction of unique TCRs that were SARS-CoV-2-associated, whereas depth meant the fraction of total T cells that were SARS-CoV-2-associated. Each spike-specific TCR was assigned to its reactive spike region and to a CD4 or CD8 class using the MIRA data. Log10-transformed breadth and depth values were compared by one-way ANOVA with Sidak's multiple comparisons tests. TCRdb provides this immuneACCESS table in a form limited to in-frame rearrangements. Some clones are lacking; in checked studies, under half of them reflect an unresolved V gene, and why the rest are absent is not known. V and J calls and clone size follow that table, whereas D and trimming were derived from the DNA. The sample profile shows some 120,000 clones; around 90% of them were found once. Approximately 1.6% of the sample is taken by the ten largest.

The time point label here, explained by the study, means: baseline before first vaccination. The vaccinee samples were drawn from two UK trials, COV001 and COV002, one of which was a single-blind randomized controlled phase 2/3 trial testing AZD1222 (ChAdOx1 nCoV-19) in healthy adults. Trial participant PBMC samples were collected at day 0 and day 28 after the second dose for TCRbeta chain sequencing. The sample here was peripheral blood, taken on day 0 of AZD1222 vaccination. The clonotype comes from an adult in good health.

This receptor has the CDR3 CASSYPGLNTEAFF. The base sequence is TGTGCCAGCAGTTACCCGGGGTTGAACACTGAAGCTTTCTTT. The chain links TRBV6-2 or TRBV6-3 with TRBJ1-1; confidence is insufficient to name the D gene. According to the germline V gene, CDR1 reads MNHEY and CDR2 reads SVGEGT. From its cysteine to its phenylalanine, the CDR3 spans 14 amino acids. Left in the record is the CDR3 DNA by itself, 42 bases read in frame from the first base. The junction carries 7 bases between V and J, which are trimmed by 2 bases and 0 bases respectively.